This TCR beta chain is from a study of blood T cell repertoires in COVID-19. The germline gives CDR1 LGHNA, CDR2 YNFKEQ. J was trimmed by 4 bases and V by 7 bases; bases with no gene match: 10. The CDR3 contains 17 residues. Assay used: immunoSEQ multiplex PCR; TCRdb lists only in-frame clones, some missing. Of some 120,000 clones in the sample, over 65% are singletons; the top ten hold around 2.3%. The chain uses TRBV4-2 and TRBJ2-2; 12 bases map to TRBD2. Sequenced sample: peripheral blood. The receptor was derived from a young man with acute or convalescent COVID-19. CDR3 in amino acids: CASTLRGLAGPTGELFF. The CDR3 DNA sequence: TGTGCCAGCACCCTCCGCGGACTAGCGGGACCCACCGGGGAGCTGTTTTTT.